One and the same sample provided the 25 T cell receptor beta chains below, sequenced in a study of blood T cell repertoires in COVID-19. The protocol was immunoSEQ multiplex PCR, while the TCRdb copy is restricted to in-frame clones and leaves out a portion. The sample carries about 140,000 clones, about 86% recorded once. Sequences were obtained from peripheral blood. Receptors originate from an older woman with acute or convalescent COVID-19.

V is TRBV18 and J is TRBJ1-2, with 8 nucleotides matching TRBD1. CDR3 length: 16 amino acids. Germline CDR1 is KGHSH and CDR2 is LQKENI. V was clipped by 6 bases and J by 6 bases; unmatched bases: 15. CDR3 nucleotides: TGTGCCAGCTCGCCTAACTTCGGGACAGGAGGGGATGGCTACACCTTC. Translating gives CASSPNFGTGGDGYTF.

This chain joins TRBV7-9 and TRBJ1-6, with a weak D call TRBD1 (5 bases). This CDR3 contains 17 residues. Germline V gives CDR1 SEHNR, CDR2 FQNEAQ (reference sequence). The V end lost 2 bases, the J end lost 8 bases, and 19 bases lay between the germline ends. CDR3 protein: CASSLLSPQGLDSPLHF. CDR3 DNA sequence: TGTGCCAGCAGCTTATTGTCCCCCCAGGGATTGGATTCACCCCTCCACTTT.

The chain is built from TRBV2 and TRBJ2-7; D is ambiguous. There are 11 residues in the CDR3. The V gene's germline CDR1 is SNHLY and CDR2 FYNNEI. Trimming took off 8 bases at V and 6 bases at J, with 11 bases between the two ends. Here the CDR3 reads CASLTRGEQYF. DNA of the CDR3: TGTGCCAGCCTAACCCGCGGCGAGCAGTACTTC. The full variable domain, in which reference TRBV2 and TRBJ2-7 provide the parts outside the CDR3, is EPEVTQTPSHQVTQMGQEVILRCVPISNHLYFYWYRQILGQKVEFLVSFYNNEISEKSEIFDDQFSVERPDGSNFTLKIRSTKLEDSAMYFCASLTRGEQYFGPGTRLTVT.

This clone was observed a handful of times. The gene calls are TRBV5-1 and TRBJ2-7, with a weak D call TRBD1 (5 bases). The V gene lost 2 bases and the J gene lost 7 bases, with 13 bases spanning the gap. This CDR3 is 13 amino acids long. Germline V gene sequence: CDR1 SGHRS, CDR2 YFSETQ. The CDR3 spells CASSFGRDIEQYF. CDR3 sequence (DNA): TGCGCCAGCAGCTTCGGCAGGGATATTGAGCAGTACTTC.

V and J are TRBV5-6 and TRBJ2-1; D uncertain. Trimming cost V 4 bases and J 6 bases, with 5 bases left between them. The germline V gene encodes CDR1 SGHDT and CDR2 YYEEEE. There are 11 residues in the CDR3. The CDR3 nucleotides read TGTGCCAGCAGCCTACTCAATGAGCAGTTCTTC. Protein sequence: CASSLLNEQFF.

CDR3 DNA sequence: TGCGCCAGCAGCTGGGGATCGACAGGGGGCGAAGAGACCCAGTACTTC. The encoded protein is CASSWGSTGGEETQYF. This rearrangement joins TRBV5-1 to TRBJ2-5; 10 positions agree with TRBD1. The CDR3 extends over 16 amino acids. Germline loops: CDR1 SGHRS, CDR2 YFSETQ. V lost 3 bases, J lost 3 bases, and 8 bases stayed unmatched.

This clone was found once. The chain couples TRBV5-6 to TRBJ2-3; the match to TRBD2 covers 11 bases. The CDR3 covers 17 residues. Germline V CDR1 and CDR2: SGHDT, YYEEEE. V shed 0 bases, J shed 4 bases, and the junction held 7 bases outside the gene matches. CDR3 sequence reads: CASSLVTLAGGADTQYF. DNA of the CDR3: TGTGCCAGCAGCTTGGTAACCCTAGCGGGGGGTGCAGATACGCAGTATTTT.

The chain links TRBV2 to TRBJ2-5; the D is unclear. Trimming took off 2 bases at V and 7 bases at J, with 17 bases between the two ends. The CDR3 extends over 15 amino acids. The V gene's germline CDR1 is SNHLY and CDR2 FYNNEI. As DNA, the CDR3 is TGTGCCAGCAGTGAATCTGGAGCCAGAGAAGGGACCCAGTACTTC. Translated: CASSESGAREGTQYF.

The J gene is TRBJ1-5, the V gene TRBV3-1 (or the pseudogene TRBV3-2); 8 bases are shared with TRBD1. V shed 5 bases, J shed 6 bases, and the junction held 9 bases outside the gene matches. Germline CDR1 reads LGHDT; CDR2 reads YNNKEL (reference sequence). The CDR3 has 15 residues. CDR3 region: CASSSTGGTAQPQHF. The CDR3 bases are TGTGCCAGCAGCTCAACAGGGGGAACGGCTCAGCCCCAGCATTTT.

Here the CDR3 reads CASSFEGGSEKLFF. For the CDR3, the DNA is TGTGCCAGCAGCTTTGAAGGGGGCAGTGAAAAACTGTTTTTT. The chain joins TRBV7-9 to TRBJ1-4, with 7 positions matching TRBD1. The CDR3 loop spans 14 amino acids. Germline CDR1 SEHNR, CDR2 FQNEAQ (reference sequence). With V trimmed by 3 bases and J by 7 bases, 5 bases remained unmatched.

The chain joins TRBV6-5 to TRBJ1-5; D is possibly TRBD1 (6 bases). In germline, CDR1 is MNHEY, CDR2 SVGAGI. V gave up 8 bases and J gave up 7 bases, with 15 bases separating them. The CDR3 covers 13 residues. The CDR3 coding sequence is TGTGCCAGCGGCAGGGGCGGTGGACAGCCCCAGCATTTT. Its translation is CASGRGGGQPQHF.

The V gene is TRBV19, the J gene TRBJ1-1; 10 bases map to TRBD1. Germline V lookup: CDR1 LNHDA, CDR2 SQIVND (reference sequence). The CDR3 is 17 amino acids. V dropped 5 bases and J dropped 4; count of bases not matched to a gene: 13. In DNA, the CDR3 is TGTGCCAGTAGTTTCCCGCCTGCCGGGACAGGGGTCACTGAAGCTTTCTTT. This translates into CASSFPPAGTGVTEAFF.

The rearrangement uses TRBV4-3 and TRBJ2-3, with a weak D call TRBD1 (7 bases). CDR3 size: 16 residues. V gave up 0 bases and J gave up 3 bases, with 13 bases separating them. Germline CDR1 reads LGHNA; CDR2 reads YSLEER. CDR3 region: CASSQERAGGTDTQYF. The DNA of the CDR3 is TGCGCCAGCAGCCAAGAAAGGGCAGGGGGGACAGATACGCAGTATTTT.

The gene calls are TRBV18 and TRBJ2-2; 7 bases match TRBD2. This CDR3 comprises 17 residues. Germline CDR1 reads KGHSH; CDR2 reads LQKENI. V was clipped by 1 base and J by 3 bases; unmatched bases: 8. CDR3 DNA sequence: TGTGCCAGCTCACCACGAGGGGCTAGCGGCTACACCGGGGAGCTGTTTTTT. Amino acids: CASSPRGASGYTGELFF.

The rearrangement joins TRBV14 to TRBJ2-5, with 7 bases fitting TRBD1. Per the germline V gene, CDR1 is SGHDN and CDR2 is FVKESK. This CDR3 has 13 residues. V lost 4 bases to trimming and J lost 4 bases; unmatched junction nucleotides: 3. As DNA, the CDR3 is TGTGCCAGCAGCCGGGACAGAGGAGAGACCCAGTACTTC. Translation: CASSRDRGETQYF.

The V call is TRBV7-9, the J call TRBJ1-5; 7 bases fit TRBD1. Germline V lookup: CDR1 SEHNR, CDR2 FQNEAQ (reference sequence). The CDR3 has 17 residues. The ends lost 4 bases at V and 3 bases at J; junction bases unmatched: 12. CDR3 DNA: TGTGCCAGCAGCTCACTAACACAGGGGCGGAACAATCAGCCCCAGCATTTT. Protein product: CASSSLTQGRNNQPQHF.

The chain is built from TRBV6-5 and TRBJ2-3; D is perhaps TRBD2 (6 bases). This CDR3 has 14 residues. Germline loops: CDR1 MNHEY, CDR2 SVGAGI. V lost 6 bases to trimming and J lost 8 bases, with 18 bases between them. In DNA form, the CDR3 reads TGTGCCAGCAGCCCGACTACCCGGCGGGGTACGCAGTATTTT. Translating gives CASSPTTRRGTQYF.

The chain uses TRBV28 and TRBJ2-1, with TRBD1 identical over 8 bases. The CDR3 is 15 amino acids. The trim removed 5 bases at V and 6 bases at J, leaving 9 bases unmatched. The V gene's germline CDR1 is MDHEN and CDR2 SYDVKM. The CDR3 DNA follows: TGTGCCAGCAGTACCGACGGTACAGGGGGCAATGAGCAGTTCTTC. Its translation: CASSTDGTGGNEQFF.

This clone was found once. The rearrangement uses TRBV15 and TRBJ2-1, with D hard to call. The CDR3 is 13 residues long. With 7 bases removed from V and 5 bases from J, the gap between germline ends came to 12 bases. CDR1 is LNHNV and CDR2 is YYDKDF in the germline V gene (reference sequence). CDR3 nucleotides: TGTGCCACCAAGCATGGGCAGAACAATGAGCAGTTCTTC. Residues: CATKHGQNNEQFF.

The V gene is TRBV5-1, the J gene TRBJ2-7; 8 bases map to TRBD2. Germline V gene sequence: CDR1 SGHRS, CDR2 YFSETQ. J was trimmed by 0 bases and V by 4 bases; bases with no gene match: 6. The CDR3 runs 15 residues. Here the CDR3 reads CASSPAGTSSYEQYF. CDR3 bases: TGCGCCAGCAGCCCCGCCGGGACTAGCTCCTACGAGCAGTACTTC.

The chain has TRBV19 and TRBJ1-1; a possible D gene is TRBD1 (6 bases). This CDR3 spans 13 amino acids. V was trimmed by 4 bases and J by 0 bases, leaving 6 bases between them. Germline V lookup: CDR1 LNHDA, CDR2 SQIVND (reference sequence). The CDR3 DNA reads TGTGCCAGTAGTACAGGGGTGAACACTGAAGCTTTCTTT. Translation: CASSTGVNTEAFF.

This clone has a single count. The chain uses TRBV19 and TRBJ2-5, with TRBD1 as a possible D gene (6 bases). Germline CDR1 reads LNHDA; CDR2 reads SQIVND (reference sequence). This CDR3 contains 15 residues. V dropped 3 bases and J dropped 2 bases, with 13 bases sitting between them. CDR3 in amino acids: CASSIGGRQQETQYF. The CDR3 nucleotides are TGTGCCAGTAGTATTGGGGGCCGGCAACAAGAGACCCAGTACTTC.

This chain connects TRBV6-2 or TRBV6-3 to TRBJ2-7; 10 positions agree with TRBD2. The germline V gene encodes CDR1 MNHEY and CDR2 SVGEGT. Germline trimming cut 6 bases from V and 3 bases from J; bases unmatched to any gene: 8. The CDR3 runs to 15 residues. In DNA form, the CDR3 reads TGTGCCAGCAGCCCTAGGACTAGCGGAAACTACGAGCAGTACTTC. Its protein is CASSPRTSGNYEQYF.

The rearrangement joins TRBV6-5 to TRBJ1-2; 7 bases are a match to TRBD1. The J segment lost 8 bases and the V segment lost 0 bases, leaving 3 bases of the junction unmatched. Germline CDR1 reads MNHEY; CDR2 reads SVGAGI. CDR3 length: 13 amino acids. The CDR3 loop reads CASSYSAGQGYTF. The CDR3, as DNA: TGTGCCAGCAGTTACTCCGCGGGACAGGGCTACACCTTC.

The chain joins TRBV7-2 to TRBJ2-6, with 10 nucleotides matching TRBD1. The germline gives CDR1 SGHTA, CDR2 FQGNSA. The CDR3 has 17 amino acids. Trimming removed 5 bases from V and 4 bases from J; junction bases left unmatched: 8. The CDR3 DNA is TGTGCCAGCAGCCCGACAGGGGGCGCATCAGGGGCCAACGTCCTGACTTTC. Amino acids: CASSPTGGASGANVLTF. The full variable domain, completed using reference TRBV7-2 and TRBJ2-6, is GAGVSQSPSNKVTEKGKDVELRCDPISGHTALYWYRQSLGQGLEFLIYFQGNSAPDKSGLPSDRFSAERTGGSVSTLTIQRTQQEDSAVYLCASSPTGGASGANVLTFGAGSRLTVL.